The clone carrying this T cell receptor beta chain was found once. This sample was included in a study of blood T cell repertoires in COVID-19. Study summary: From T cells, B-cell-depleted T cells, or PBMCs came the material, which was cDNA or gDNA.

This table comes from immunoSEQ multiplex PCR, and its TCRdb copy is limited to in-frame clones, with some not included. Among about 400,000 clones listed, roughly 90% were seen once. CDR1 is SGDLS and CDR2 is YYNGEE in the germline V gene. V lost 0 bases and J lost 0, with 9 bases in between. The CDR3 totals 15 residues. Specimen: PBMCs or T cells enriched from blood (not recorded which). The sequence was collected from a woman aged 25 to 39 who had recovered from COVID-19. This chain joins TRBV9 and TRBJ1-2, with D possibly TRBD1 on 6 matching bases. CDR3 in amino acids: CASSVESGANYGYTF. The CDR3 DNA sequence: TGTGCCAGCAGCGTAGAGTCAGGGGCTAACTATGGCTACACCTTC.